A single sample is the source of the 29 T cell receptor beta chains below, sequenced in a study of T cells in Graves' hyperthyroidism and ophthalmopathy. Researchers took RNA transcripts and amplified the TCR beta CDR3 regions from them. The HTBI set primed first-round TCR CDR3 RT-PCR. TCRdb re-analysed the multiplex PCR reads in MiXCR, keeping a single row per CDR3 protein. The sample gives about 520,000 distinct CDR3 sequences, more than 20% of which show up once; about a quarter is in the top ten. The sequenced material came from blood. All receptors derive from a man younger than 35 with Graves' hyperthyroidism.

There are many counts of this clonotype. This sequence joins TRBV12-3 or TRBV12-4 and TRBJ2-7; 8 nucleotides match TRBD2. This CDR3 has 15 residues. Trimming at V came to 6 bases and at J to 12 bases, leaving 19 bases not matched to a gene. The CDR3 bases are TGTGCCAGCAGCGATACTAGCGGTGAACTCCCCTCTTGGTACTTC. Translation gives CASSDTSGELPSWYF.

At least ten counts were recorded for this clonotype. The V gene is TRBV12-3 or TRBV12-4, the J gene TRBJ2-2; D not resolved. This CDR3 contains 15 residues. Between the trimmed V and J ends, which lost 5 bases and 3 bases, there was a span of 13 bases. CDR3 sequence reads: CASSPYRLDTGELFF. CDR3 DNA: TGTGCCAGCAGTCCTTACCGACTGGACACCGGGGAGCTGTTTTTT.

At least ten counts were recorded for this clonotype. The chain links TRBV12-3 or TRBV12-4 to TRBJ1-3; the D is unclear. This CDR3 region has 14 residues. V was pared by 6 bases and J by 4 bases, with 13 bases between. The CDR3 loop reads CASRLTARGNTIYF. The CDR3 bases are TGTGCCAGCAGGCTCACCGCTCGAGGAAACACCATATATTTT.

This clonotype was found a few times. The chain links TRBV5-6 to TRBJ2-7; tentative D call: TRBD2 (5 bases). Trimming stripped 4 bases from V and 0 bases from J, with 11 bases between. Germline assignment: CDR1 SGHDT and CDR2 YYEEEE. The length of the CDR3 is 14 residues. CDR3 region: CASSPGVVSYEQYF. CDR3 coding DNA: TGTGCCAGCAGCCCCGGGGTCGTCTCCTACGAGCAGTACTTC.

This clonotype has just a few counts. The V and J genes are TRBV6-1 and TRBJ1-2; possibly TRBD1 for D (6 bases). This CDR3 comprises 14 residues. Germline V gives CDR1 MNHNS, CDR2 SASEGT. Trimming left V 7 bases short and J 3 bases short, with 15 bases between. The CDR3 here is CASIPRAGDYGYTF. DNA of the CDR3: TGTGCCAGCATACCCCGGGCAGGGGACTATGGCTACACCTTC.

This clonotype has a handful of counts. The J gene is TRBJ1-1, the V gene TRBV3-1; D not resolved. CDR3 size: 13 residues. Germline V gene lookup returns CDR1 LGHDT and CDR2 YNNKEL (reference sequence). Trimming took 4 bases from V and 6 from J, leaving 12 bases between them. CDR3 in DNA: TGTGCCAGCAGCCGGGCCGGGGATCCTGAAGCTTTCTTT. Amino acid sequence: CASSRAGDPEAFF.

This clonotype has just a few counts. V and J are TRBV11-2 and TRBJ1-2; 7 bases are shared with TRBD1. Germline V gene lookup returns CDR1 SGHAT and CDR2 FQNNGV. With V trimmed by 6 bases and J by 2 bases, 6 bases remained unmatched. This CDR3 is built from 14 residues. Here the CDR3 DNA reads TGTGCCAGCAGGCCCGGAGGGGGCAACTATGGCTACACCTTC. This codes for CASRPGGGNYGYTF.

This clonotype occurred many times. V is TRBV6-1 and J is TRBJ1-5; D gene ambiguous. Per germline, CDR1 MNHNS and CDR2 SASEGT. Trimming took 5 bases from V and 6 from J, leaving 17 bases between them. The CDR3 consists of 15 residues. The DNA of the CDR3 is TGTGCCAGCAGTAGTATGAGGGCCGGTAGTCAGCCCCAGCATTTT. It encodes CASSSMRAGSQPQHF.

This clonotype showed up many times. V usage is TRBV2 and J usage is TRBJ2-5, with D perhaps matching TRBD2 (7 bases). Germline loops: CDR1 SNHLY, CDR2 FYNNEI. This CDR3 is built from 14 residues. V shed 2 bases and J shed 4 bases, with 11 bases lying between them. The CDR3 sequence: CASSEPGGGETQYF. The CDR3 bases are TGTGCCAGCAGTGAACCGGGGGGCGGAGAGACCCAGTACTTC.

This clonotype was observed a few times. The chain combines TRBV5-1 with TRBJ2-7, with TRBD1 as a possible D gene (7 bases). Germline CDR1 is SGHRS and CDR2 is YFSETQ. This CDR3 comprises 16 residues. The ends were cut back, 0 bases at V and 6 bases at J, with 19 bases in the middle. This chain's CDR3 is CASSLELRAGGLEQYF. CDR3 in DNA: TGCGCCAGCAGCTTGGAGTTGAGGGCAGGGGGACTCGAGCAGTACTTC.

CDR3: CASSFPLGQGDGYTF. For the CDR3, the DNA is TGTGCCAGCAGTTTTCCCTTGGGACAGGGGGATGGCTACACCTTC. J is TRBJ1-2 and V is TRBV28; TRBD1 aligns across 11 bases. Germline V gives CDR1 MDHEN, CDR2 SYDVKM. Losses at the gene ends were 3 bases for V and 6 bases for J; bases not matched to a gene: 6. This CDR3 has 15 amino acids.

This clonotype was seen many times. The rearrangement links TRBV28 to TRBJ1-5; D is unclear. V dropped 6 bases and J dropped 5 bases, with 8 bases sitting between them. This CDR3 region has 12 residues. Per the germline V gene, CDR1 is MDHEN and CDR2 is SYDVKM. The CDR3 spells CASSLTYQPQHF. The CDR3 coding sequence is TGTGCCAGCAGCCTTACCTATCAGCCCCAGCATTTT.

This clonotype was seen ten or more times. V gene TRBV10-3 combines with J gene TRBJ1-2; 7 bases fit TRBD1. Trimming took 0 bases from V and 8 from J; bases not matched to a gene: 6. The germline V gene encodes CDR1 ENHRY and CDR2 SYGVKD. The CDR3 has 14 amino acids. The CDR3 reads CAISESAGGDGYTF. In DNA form, the CDR3 reads TGTGCCATCAGTGAGTCGGCAGGGGGAGACGGCTACACCTTC.

This clonotype was picked up many times. The chain couples TRBV11-3 to TRBJ1-2; maybe TRBD1 (5 bases). This CDR3 region has 15 residues. The V end was cut by 5 bases, the J end by 3 bases, with 16 bases between. Germline V gene data show CDR1 as SGHNT and CDR2 as YENEEA. The DNA of the CDR3 is TGTGCCAGCAGCCCTCGAGGGGCCTCCCACTATGGCTACACCTTC. This encodes CASSPRGASHYGYTF.

The V call is TRBV6-5, the J call TRBJ2-5; no firm D call. This CDR3 spans 13 amino acids. CDR1 is MNHEY and CDR2 is SVGAGI in the germline V gene. Trimming cost V 4 bases and J 7 bases, with 13 bases left between them. CDR3: CASSSSTGATQYF. The CDR3 nucleotides are TGTGCCAGCAGTTCCAGTACGGGTGCGACCCAGTACTTC.

This clonotype appeared many times. The J gene is TRBJ1-1, the V gene TRBV6-1; 10 nucleotides match TRBD1. This CDR3 is 16 amino acids long. Germline CDR1 and CDR2: MNHNS and SASEGT. The V segment lost 6 bases and the J segment 2 bases; nucleotides outside the gene matches: 9. Here the CDR3 DNA reads TGTGCCAGCAGGGCCGGGACAGGGGCTCCCAACACTGAAGCTTTCTTT. This translates into CASRAGTGAPNTEAFF.

This clonotype showed up many times. The J gene is TRBJ2-7, the V gene TRBV5-6, with TRBD2 as a possible D gene (6 bases). There are 14 residues in the CDR3. Germline V gene data show CDR1 as SGHDT and CDR2 as YYEEEE. With 4 bases removed from V and 2 bases from J, the gap between germline ends came to 13 bases. CDR3 sequence: CASSHGWGAYEQYF. CDR3 DNA sequence: TGTGCCAGCAGCCATGGGTGGGGGGCCTACGAGCAGTACTTC. Full variable domain (remainder filled in from reference TRBV5-6 and TRBJ2-7): DAGVTQSPTHLIKTRGQQVTLRCSPKSGHDTVSWYQQALGQGPQFIFQYYEEEERQRGNFPDRFSGHQFPNYSSELNVNALLLGDSALYLCASSHGWGAYEQYFGPGTRLTVT.

This clonotype was counted many times. Here the CDR3 reads CASSLLAGEETQYF. In DNA form, the CDR3 reads TGTGCCAGCAGTCTACTAGCGGGGGAGGAGACCCAGTACTTC. This chain links TRBV6-2 or TRBV6-3 with TRBJ2-5; TRBD2 agrees at 11 bases. V lost 5 bases and J lost 5; bases outside the gene matches: 4. Germline loops: CDR1 MNHEY, CDR2 SVGEGT. The CDR3 sequence is 14 residues long.

This clonotype occurred many times. The chain employs TRBV6-5 and TRBJ1-1, with D hard to call. The germline CDR1 and CDR2 sequences are MNHEY and SVGAGI. Between the trimmed V and J ends, which lost 6 bases and 2 bases, there was a span of 13 bases. The CDR3 consists of 14 residues. CDR3 amino acids: CASRYTERNTEAFF. CDR3 coding DNA: TGTGCCAGCAGATACACAGAGCGTAACACTGAAGCTTTCTTT.

This chain uses TRBV20-1 with TRBJ2-7; 8 bases are shared with TRBD2. This CDR3 region has 13 residues. CDR1 and CDR2 (germline): DFQATT, SNEGSKA (reference sequence). J gave up 4 bases and V 1 base, and 3 bases lay outside the gene matches. CDR3 bases: TGCAGTGCTAGAGGAGCGGGGGTGTACGAGCAGTACTTC. This sequence encodes CSARGAGVYEQYF.

The table lists this clonotype with many counts. The CDR3 sequence: CASSFGGVTEAFF. As DNA, the CDR3 is TGTGCCAGCAGCTTTGGGGGGGTAACTGAAGCTTTCTTT. This chain joins TRBV7-3 and TRBJ1-1; a possible D gene is TRBD1 (5 bases). V lost 3 bases and J lost 5, with 10 bases in between. CDR1 and CDR2 (germline): SGHTA, FQGTGA. This CDR3 is built from 13 residues.

The sample holds a few counts of this clonotype. The chain recombines TRBV3-1 with TRBJ2-5, with D perhaps matching TRBD2 (5 bases). Germline-derived CDR1 and CDR2 are LGHDT and YNNKEL (reference sequence). The CDR3 is made up of 13 amino acids. V was cut by 1 base and J by 5 bases, with 8 bases left in between. CDR3 residues: CASSQVERETQYF. The CDR3 coding sequence is TGTGCCAGCAGCCAAGTGGAGCGGGAGACCCAGTACTTC.

The CDR3 nucleotides read TGTGCCAGCAGTGAACAGTTCCAAGAGACCCAGTACTTC. This encodes CASSEQFQETQYF. J is TRBJ2-5 and V is TRBV2; D call uncertain. The CDR3 has 13 amino acids. V was pared by 2 bases and J by 1 base, with 5 bases between. The germline CDR1 and CDR2 sequences are SNHLY and FYNNEI. Full variable domain (remainder filled in from reference TRBV2 and TRBJ2-5): EPEVTQTPSHQVTQMGQEVILRCVPISNHLYFYWYRQILGQKVEFLVSFYNNEISEKSEIFDDQFSVERPDGSNFTLKIRSTKLEDSAMYFCASSEQFQETQYFGPGTRLLVL.

This clonotype was counted ten times or more. An end of the junction does not agree with germline; a read error may underlie this. CDR3 in amino acids: CATSDTTGNHERYF. CDR3 DNA: TGTGCCACCAGTGATACAACAGGGAACCACGAGCGGTACTTC. The chain is built from TRBV24-1 and TRBJ2-7, with a tentative D call TRBD1 (6 bases). Germline V lookup: CDR1 KGHDR, CDR2 SFDVKD. This CDR3 comprises 14 residues.

This clonotype was seen ten or more times. The rearrangement uses TRBV15 and TRBJ1-1, with TRBD1 identical over 7 bases. Unmatched junction bases numbered 9, after V lost 0 bases and J lost 11 bases. Germline CDR1 is LNHNV and CDR2 is YYDKDF (reference sequence). The CDR3 sequence is 14 residues long. CDR3 sequence reads: CATSRDTGDWGAFF. CDR3 in DNA: TGTGCCACCAGCAGAGATACAGGGGACTGGGGTGCTTTCTTT.

The table lists this clonotype with many counts. The rearrangement uses TRBV7-8 and TRBJ2-7, with TRBD1 matching over 7 bases. Germline V CDR1 and CDR2: SGHVS, FQNEAQ. The CDR3 sequence is 15 residues long. The V segment lost 0 bases and the J segment 2 bases; nucleotides outside the gene matches: 4. This CDR3 is CASSLARGQAYEQYF. In nucleotides, the CDR3 is TGTGCCAGCAGCTTAGCGCGTGGACAGGCCTACGAGCAGTACTTC.

In its sample, this clonotype was seen many times. The chain has TRBV6-2 or TRBV6-3 and TRBJ1-5; 8 bases agree with TRBD1. V lost 3 bases and J lost 7; bases outside the gene matches: 8. This CDR3 has 15 amino acids. The germline gives CDR1 MNHEY, CDR2 SVGEGT. The CDR3: CASSYGQGRGQPQHF. The CDR3 DNA is TGTGCCAGCAGTTATGGACAGGGAAGGGGACAGCCCCAGCATTTT.

At least ten counts were recorded for this clonotype. The rearrangement links TRBV2 to TRBJ2-7; D gene uncertain. CDR1 SNHLY and CDR2 FYNNEI come from the germline V gene. V was pared by 3 bases and J by 2 bases, with 5 bases between. CDR3 size: 12 residues. CDR3 region: CASSDQPYEQYF. The CDR3 DNA follows: TGTGCCAGCAGTGACCAGCCCTACGAGCAGTACTTC.

The J gene is TRBJ1-6, the V gene TRBV4-1; possibly TRBD1 for D (5 bases). The CDR3 totals 16 residues. Germline CDR1 MGHRA, CDR2 YSYEKL. The V and J ends lost 0 bases and 10 bases respectively, with 16 bases between them. The CDR3 nucleotides are TGCGCCAGCAGCCAAGACAGGGCAGCCGTGGGATCACCCCTCCACTTT. Encoded protein: CASSQDRAAVGSPLHF.